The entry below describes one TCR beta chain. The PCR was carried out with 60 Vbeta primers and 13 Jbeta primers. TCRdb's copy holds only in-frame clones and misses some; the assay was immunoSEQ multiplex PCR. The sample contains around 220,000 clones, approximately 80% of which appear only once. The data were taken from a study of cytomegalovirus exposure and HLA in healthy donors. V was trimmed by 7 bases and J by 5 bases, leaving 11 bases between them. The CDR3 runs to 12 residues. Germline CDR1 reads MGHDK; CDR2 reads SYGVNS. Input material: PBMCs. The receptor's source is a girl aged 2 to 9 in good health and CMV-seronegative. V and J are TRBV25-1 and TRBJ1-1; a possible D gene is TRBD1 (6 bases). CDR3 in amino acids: CASTGVGTEAFF. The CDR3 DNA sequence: TGTGCCAGCACAGGGGTAGGAACTGAAGCTTTCTTT. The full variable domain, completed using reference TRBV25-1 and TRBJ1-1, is EADIYQTPRYLVIGTGKKITLECSQTMGHDKMYWYQQDPGMELHLIHYSYGVNSTEKGDLSSESTVSRIRTEHFPLTLESARPSHTSQYLCASTGVGTEAFFGQGTRLTVV.